This TCR beta chain originates from a study of T-cell memory formation after mild COVID-19. This clonotype was detected ten times or more. Antigen specificity is unknown. MiXCR, applied by TCRdb to the 5' RACE reads, yields one record per CDR3 protein. The sample has approximately 54,000 distinct CDR3 sequences, approximately 12% seen once. Study-wide results and caveats: CD4+ clones that contracted lay mainly in CM and EM; CD8+ ones lay in EMRA. Among clones contracting day 15 to 85, CD4/CD8 was balanced, whereas later expanders leaned CD4+.

Germline values: CDR1 MNHEY, CDR2 SVGAGI. There are 14 residues in the CDR3. Between the trimmed V and J ends, which lost 8 bases and 7 bases, there was a span of 20 bases. The chain combines TRBV6-5 with TRBJ2-5, with D possibly matching TRBD2 (5 bases). This TCR was recovered from a man aged 18-30 years who had mild COVID-19 (a few samples of this study predate the infection). Cell type and time point are not known. The sample comprised PBMCs or a T cell subset sorted from them (not recorded which). CDR3 DNA: TGTGCCAGCTCCCCAAGACGGGGAAAGAGGACCCAGTACTTC. This translates into CASSPRRGKRTQYF.